This T cell receptor beta chain came from a study of CD8 T cells in ankylosing spondylitis. Study results and caveats: About 8 highly homologous variants formed a TCR beta motif that appeared characteristic of ankylosing spondylitis blood. Significantly higher representation of disease-linked clones was reported for matched ankylosing spondylitis synovial fluid. Reactive arthritis synovial fluid and blood previously showed some of these motif variants.

This clonotype was seen repeatedly, ten times or more. The antigen remains undetermined. As the method for making TCR beta libraries, quantitative 5'-RACE with molecular barcodes was used. TCRdb re-derived calls from the 5' RACE reads in MiXCR, one entry per CDR3 protein. The repertoire holds approximately 200,000 distinct CDR3 sequences, with 13% as singletons. The V gene lost 4 bases and the J gene lost 5 bases, with 12 bases spanning the gap. Germline CDR1 is MGHRA and CDR2 is YSYEKL. This CDR3 has 13 amino acids. The chain is built from TRBV4-1 and TRBJ2-7; no firm D call. The source of this sequence is a female donor with ankylosing spondylitis or in good health (not recorded which). Input material: blood, either unsorted or a sorted T cell fraction (not recorded which). The CDR3 region has the DNA TGCGCCAGCAGCCTTGGGTGGTTGGACGAGCAGTACTTC. This sequence encodes CASSLGWLDEQYF.